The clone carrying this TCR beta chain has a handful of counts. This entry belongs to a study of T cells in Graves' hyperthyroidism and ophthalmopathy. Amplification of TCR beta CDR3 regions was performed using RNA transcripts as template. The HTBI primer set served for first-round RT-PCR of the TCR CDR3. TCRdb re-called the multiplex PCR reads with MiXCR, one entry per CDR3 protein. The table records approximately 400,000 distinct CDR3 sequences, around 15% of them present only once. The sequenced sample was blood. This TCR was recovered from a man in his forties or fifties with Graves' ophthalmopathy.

The CDR3 nucleotides are TGTGCCAGCATCAGGGGAGGGGAGCTGTTTTTT. Translating it yields CASIRGGELFF. The J gene is TRBJ2-2, the V gene TRBV12-3 or TRBV12-4, with TRBD1 as a possible D gene (6 bases). CDR3 length equals 11 residues. The V end lost 7 bases, the J end lost 8 bases, and 8 bases lay between the germline ends.